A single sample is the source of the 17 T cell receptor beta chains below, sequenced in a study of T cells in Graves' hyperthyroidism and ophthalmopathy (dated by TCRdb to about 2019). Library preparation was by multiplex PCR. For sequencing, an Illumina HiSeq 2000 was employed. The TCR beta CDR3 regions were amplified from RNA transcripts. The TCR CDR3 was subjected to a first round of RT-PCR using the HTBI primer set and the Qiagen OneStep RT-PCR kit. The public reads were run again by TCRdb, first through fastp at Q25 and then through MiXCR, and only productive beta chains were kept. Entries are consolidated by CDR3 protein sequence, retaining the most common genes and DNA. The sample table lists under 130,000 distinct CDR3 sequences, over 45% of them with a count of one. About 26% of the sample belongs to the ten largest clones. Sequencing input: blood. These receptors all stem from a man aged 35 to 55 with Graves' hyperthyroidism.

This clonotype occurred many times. CDR3 in amino acids: CASWGGNNEQFF. The DNA of the CDR3 is TGTGCCAGCTGGGGAGGGAACAATGAGCAGTTCTTC. This chain joins TRBV6-1 and TRBJ2-1; 7 positions agree with TRBD2. This CDR3 is 12 amino acids long. CDR1 is MNHNS and CDR2 is SASEGT in the germline V gene. Trimming cost V 8 bases and J 5 bases; bases outside gene matches: 3.

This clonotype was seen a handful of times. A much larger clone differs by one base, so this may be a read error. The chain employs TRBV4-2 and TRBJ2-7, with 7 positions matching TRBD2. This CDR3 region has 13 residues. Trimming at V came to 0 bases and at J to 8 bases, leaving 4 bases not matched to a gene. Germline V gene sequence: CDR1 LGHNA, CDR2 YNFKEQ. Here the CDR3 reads CASSQDLGRQQYF. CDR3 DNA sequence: TGTGCCAGCAGCCAAGATCTCGGGAGGCAGCAGTACTTC.

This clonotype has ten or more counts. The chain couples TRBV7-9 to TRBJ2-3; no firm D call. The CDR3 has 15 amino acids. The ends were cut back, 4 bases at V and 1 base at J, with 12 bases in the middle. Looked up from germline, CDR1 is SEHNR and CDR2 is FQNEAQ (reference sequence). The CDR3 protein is CASSYESYGTDTQYF. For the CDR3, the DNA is TGTGCCAGCAGCTACGAATCCTACGGCACAGATACGCAGTATTTT.

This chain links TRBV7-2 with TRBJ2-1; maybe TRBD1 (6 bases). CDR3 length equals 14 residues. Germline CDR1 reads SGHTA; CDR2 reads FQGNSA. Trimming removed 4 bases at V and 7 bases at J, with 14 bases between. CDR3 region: CASSSTGTLNEQFF. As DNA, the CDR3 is TGTGCCAGCAGCTCCACCGGGACACTTAATGAGCAGTTCTTC. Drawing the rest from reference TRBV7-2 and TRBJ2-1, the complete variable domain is GAGVSQSPSNKVTEKGKDVELRCDPISGHTALYWYRQSLGQGLEFLIYFQGNSAPDKSGLPSDRFSAERTGGSVSTLTIQRTQQEDSAVYLCASSSTGTLNEQFFGPGTRLTVL.

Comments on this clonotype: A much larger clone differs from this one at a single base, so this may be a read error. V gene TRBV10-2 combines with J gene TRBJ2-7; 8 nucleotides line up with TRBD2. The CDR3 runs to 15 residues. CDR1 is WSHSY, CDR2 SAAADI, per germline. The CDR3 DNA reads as TGTGCCAGCAGTAACGGGGGGGCGATCTCCTACGAGCAGTGCTTC. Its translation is CASSNGGAISYEQCF.

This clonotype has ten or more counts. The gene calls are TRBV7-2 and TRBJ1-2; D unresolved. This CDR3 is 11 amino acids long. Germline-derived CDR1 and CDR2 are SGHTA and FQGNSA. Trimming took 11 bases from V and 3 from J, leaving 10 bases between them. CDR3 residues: CASAPDYGYTF. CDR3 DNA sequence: TGTGCCTCGGCACCTGACTATGGCTACACCTTC.

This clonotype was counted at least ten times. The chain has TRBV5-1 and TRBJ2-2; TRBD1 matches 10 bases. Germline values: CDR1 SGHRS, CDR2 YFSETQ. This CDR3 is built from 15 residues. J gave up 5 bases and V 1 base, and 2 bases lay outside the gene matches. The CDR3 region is CASSLWDRGTGELFF. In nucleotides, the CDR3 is TGCGCCAGCAGCTTGTGGGACAGGGGAACCGGGGAGCTGTTTTTT.

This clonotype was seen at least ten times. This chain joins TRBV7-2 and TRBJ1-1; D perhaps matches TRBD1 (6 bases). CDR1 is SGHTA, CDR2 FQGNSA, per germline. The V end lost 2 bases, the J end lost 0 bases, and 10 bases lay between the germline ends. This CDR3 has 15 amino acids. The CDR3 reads CASSLLGTMNTEAFF. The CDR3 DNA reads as TGTGCCAGCAGCTTACTGGGGACAATGAACACTGAAGCTTTCTTT.

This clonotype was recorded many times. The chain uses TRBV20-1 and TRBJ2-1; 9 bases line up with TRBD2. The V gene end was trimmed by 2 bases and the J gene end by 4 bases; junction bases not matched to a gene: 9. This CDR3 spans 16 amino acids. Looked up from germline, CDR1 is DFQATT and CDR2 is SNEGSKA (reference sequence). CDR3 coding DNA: TGCAGTGCTAGACCCCTTAGCGGGAGATCTTACAATGAGCAGTTCTTC. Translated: CSARPLSGRSYNEQFF.

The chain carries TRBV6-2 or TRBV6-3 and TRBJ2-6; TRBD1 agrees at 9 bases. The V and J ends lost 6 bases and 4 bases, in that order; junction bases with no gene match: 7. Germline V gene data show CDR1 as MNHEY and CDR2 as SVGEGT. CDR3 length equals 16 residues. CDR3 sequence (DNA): TGTGCCAGCAGGGTTGAGACAGGGGGAGGGGCCAACGTCCTGACTTTC. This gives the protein CASRVETGGGANVLTF.

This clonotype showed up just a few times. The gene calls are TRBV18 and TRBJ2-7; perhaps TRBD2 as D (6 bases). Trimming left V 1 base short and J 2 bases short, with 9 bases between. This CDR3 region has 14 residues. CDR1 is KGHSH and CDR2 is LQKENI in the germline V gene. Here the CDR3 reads CASSPRGDPYEQYF. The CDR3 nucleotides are TGTGCCAGCTCACCACGCGGGGATCCCTACGAGCAGTACTTC. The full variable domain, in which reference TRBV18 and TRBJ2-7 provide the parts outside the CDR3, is NAGVMQNPRHLVRRRGQEARLRCSPMKGHSHVYWYRQLPEEGLKFMVYLQKENIIDESGMPKERFSAEFPKEGPSILRIQQVVRGDSAAYFCASSPRGDPYEQYFGPGTRLTVT.

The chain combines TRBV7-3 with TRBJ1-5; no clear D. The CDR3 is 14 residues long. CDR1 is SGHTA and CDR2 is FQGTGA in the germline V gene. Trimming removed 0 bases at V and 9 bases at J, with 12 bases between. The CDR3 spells CASSLTVVGGPQHF. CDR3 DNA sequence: TGTGCCAGCAGCTTAACTGTGGTGGGTGGGCCCCAGCATTTT.

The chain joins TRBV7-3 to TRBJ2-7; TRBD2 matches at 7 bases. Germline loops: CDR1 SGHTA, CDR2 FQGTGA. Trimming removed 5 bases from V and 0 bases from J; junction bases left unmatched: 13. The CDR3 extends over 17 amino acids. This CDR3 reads CASSPGVSGWNSYEQYF. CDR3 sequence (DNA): TGTGCCAGCAGCCCTGGGGTTAGCGGGTGGAACTCCTACGAGCAGTACTTC.

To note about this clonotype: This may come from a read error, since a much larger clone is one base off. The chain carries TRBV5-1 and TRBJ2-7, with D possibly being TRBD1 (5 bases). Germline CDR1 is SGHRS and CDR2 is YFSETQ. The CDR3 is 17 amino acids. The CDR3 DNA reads TGCGCCAGCAGCTTGGCCCCTCTGGGCAGGGATTATAACGAGCGGTACTTC. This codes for CASSLAPLGRDYNERYF.

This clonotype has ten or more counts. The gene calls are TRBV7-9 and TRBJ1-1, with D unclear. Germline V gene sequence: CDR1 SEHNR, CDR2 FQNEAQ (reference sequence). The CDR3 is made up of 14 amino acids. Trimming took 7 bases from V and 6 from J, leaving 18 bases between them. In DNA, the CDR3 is TGTGCCAGCATCCCGACCCCGGGGTTCGCTGAAGCTTTCTTT. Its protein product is CASIPTPGFAEAFF.

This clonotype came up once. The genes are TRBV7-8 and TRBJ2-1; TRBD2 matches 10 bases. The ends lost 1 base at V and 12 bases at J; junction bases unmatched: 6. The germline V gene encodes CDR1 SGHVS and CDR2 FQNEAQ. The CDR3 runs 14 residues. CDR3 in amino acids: CASSLVIAGGGQFF. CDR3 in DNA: TGTGCCAGCAGCTTAGTCATAGCGGGGGGAGGGCAGTTCTTC. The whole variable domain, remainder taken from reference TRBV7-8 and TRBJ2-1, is GAGVSQSPRYKVAKRGQDVALRCDPISGHVSLFWYQQALGQGPEFLTYFQNEAQLDKSGLPSDRFFAERPEGSVSTLKIQRTQQEDSAVYLCASSLVIAGGGQFFGPGTRLTVL.

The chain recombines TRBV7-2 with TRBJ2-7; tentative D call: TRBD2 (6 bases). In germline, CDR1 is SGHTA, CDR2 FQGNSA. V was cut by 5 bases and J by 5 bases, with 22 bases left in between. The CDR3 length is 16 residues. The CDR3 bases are TGTGCCAGCAGCCCCAACGACCGCGGAGGGATCGACGAGCAGTACTTC. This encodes CASSPNDRGGIDEQYF. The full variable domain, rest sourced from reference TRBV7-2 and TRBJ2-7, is GAGVSQSPSNKVTEKGKDVELRCDPISGHTALYWYRQSLGQGLEFLIYFQGNSAPDKSGLPSDRFSAERTGGSVSTLTIQRTQQEDSAVYLCASSPNDRGGIDEQYFGPGTRLTVT.